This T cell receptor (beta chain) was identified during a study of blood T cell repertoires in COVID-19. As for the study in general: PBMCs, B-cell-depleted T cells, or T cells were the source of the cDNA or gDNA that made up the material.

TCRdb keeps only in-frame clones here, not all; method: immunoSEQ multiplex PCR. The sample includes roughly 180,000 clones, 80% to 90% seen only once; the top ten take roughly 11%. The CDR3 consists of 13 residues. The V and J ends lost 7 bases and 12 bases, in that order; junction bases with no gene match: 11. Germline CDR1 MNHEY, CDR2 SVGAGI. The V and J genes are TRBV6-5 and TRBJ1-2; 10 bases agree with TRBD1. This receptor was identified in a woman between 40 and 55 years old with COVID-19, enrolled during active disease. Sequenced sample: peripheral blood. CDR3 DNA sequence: TGTGCCAGCAACAGAGCGGGACAGGGGTTCGACACCTTC. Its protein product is CASNRAGQGFDTF.